The 25 T cell receptor beta chains in this list originate from one sample, sequenced in a study of blood T cell repertoires in COVID-19. Clones were read by immunoSEQ multiplex PCR, and TCRdb kept only the in-frame ones, dropping some. The sample shows about 480,000 clones, roughly 89% of them seen only once. Sequencing was done on a sample of peripheral blood. These receptors all come from a woman aged 50 to 65 with COVID-19, enrolled during active disease.

The chain is built from TRBV5-6 and TRBJ1-2, with 7 nucleotides matching TRBD1. The CDR3 extends over 13 amino acids. CDR1 and CDR2 (germline): SGHDT, YYEEEE. The V and J ends lost 5 bases and 3 bases, in that order; junction bases with no gene match: 4. In DNA form, the CDR3 reads TGTGCCAGCAGTTTCGGGACAGACTATGGCTACACCTTC. As protein: CASSFGTDYGYTF.

This chain links TRBV2 with TRBJ1-5; possibly TRBD1 for D (6 bases). The germline V and J ends were trimmed by 6 bases and 6 bases, with 18 bases remaining between them. The CDR3 sequence is 15 residues long. Germline CDR1 SNHLY, CDR2 FYNNEI. The CDR3 DNA reads as TGTGCCAGCAGCCCAGAGGGGGGGTGCGGTCAGCCCCAGCATTTT. As protein: CASSPEGGCGQPQHF. Full variable domain (outside the CDR3, taken from reference TRBV2 and TRBJ1-5): EPEVTQTPSHQVTQMGQEVILRCVPISNHLYFYWYRQILGQKVEFLVSFYNNEISEKSEIFDDQFSVERPDGSNFTLKIRSTKLEDSAMYFCASSPEGGCGQPQHFGDGTRLSIL.

V gene TRBV24-1 combines with J gene TRBJ2-3, with 8 bases that match TRBD1. The length of the CDR3 is 15 residues. Losses at the gene ends were 2 bases for V and 8 bases for J; bases not matched to a gene: 8. CDR1 and CDR2 (germline): KGHDR, SFDVKD. CDR3 nucleotide sequence: TGTGCCACCAGTGATTGGGCAGGGGGCTCGGGTACGCAGTATTTT. Translated: CATSDWAGGSGTQYF.

The chain carries TRBV27 and TRBJ1-5; 8 bases map to TRBD1. Germline loops: CDR1 MNHEY, CDR2 SMNVEV (reference sequence). V was clipped by 5 bases and J by 4 bases; unmatched bases: 10. The CDR3 totals 16 residues. This chain's CDR3 is CASSPITGGLNQPQHF. CDR3 DNA: TGTGCCAGCAGTCCTATCACAGGGGGACTAAATCAGCCCCAGCATTTT.

The J gene is TRBJ1-6, the V gene TRBV30, with 8 bases aligning to TRBD1. The V gene end was trimmed by 4 bases and the J gene end by 9 bases; junction bases not matched to a gene: 8. This CDR3 has 14 residues. Germline V gives CDR1 GTSNPN, CDR2 SVGIG (reference sequence). The CDR3 loop is CAWISGGVRSPLHF. The CDR3 nucleotides are TGTGCCTGGATCTCAGGGGGCGTACGTTCACCCCTCCACTTT.

V is TRBV6-5 and J is TRBJ1-2; 7 bases match TRBD1. Germline V gives CDR1 MNHEY, CDR2 SVGAGI. The CDR3 is 15 amino acids. V trimming: 7 bases; J trimming: 7 bases; junction bases outside the gene matches: 15. CDR3 bases: TGTGCCAGCATCGGAGGGGGCGCAGGTTCCAGTGGCTACACCTTC. Its protein product is CASIGGGAGSSGYTF.

J is TRBJ1-1 and V is TRBV30; D is unresolved. Trimming shortened V by 0 bases and J by 1 base, and 9 bases separated the two germline ends. CDR3 length equals 14 residues. Germline V gene sequence: CDR1 GTSNPN, CDR2 SVGIG (reference sequence). CDR3 nucleotide sequence: TGTGCCTGGAGTGTATTCCGAGGGAACACTGAAGCTTTCTTT. This gives the protein CAWSVFRGNTEAFF.

The rearrangement joins TRBV6-1 to TRBJ1-3; the D gene is possibly TRBD1 (5 bases). From germline, CDR1 is MNHNS and CDR2 SASEGT. With 1 base removed from V and 3 bases from J, the gap between germline ends came to 10 bases. The CDR3 covers 15 residues. DNA of the CDR3: TGTGCCAGCAGTGAAGTCAGGGAGGTTGGAAACACCATATATTTT. It translates to CASSEVREVGNTIYF.

The rearrangement links TRBV9 to TRBJ1-3; D is unresolved. Trimming removed 5 bases from V and 3 bases from J, with 12 bases in between. The germline V gene has CDR1 SGDLS and CDR2 YYNGEE. The CDR3 is made up of 14 amino acids. The CDR3 protein is CASSIEGGGNTIYF. The CDR3 coding sequence is TGTGCCAGCAGTATCGAGGGTGGTGGAAACACCATATATTTT. The entire variable domain, with the rest obtained from reference TRBV9 and TRBJ1-3, is as follows: DSGVTQTPKHLITATGQRVTLRCSPRSGDLSVYWYQQSLDQGLQFLIQYYNGEERAKGNILERFSAQQFPDLHSELNLSSLELGDSALYFCASSIEGGGNTIYFGEGSWLTVV.

A few counts support this clone. V is TRBV7-6 and J is TRBJ2-1; 7 bases match TRBD2. The CDR3 has 13 amino acids. J gave up 9 bases and V 5 bases, and 7 bases lay outside the gene matches. The germline CDR1 and CDR2 sequences are SGHVS and FNYEAQ. The CDR3 DNA reads TGTGCCAGCAGCATTGGACTAGTCGGTGAGCAGTTCTTC. This gives the protein CASSIGLVGEQFF.

The genes are TRBV2 and TRBJ1-2; 8 positions agree with TRBD1. The CDR3 is 14 residues long. Trimming cost V 3 bases and J 7 bases; bases outside gene matches: 7. The germline V gene has CDR1 SNHLY and CDR2 FYNNEI. This CDR3 reads CASSDRGLSGGYTF. The CDR3 region has the DNA TGTGCCAGCAGTGACAGGGGGCTCAGTGGTGGCTACACCTTC.

The table lists this clone with a few counts. This same CDR3 is encoded by further DNA sequences in the sample. V and J are TRBV19 and TRBJ1-5; D is perhaps TRBD1 (5 bases). Germline V gene data show CDR1 as LNHDA and CDR2 as SQIVND (reference sequence). Trimming took 10 bases from V and 7 from J, leaving 5 bases between them. The CDR3 runs 9 residues. CDR3 protein: CATGQPQHF. CDR3 in DNA: TGTGCCACAGGGCAGCCCCAGCATTTT.

The J gene is TRBJ1-2, the V gene TRBV30, with TRBD1 identical over 8 bases. CDR3 length: 14 amino acids. V lost 3 bases to trimming and J lost 5 bases; unmatched junction nucleotides: 8. CDR1 is GTSNPN and CDR2 is SVGIG in the germline V gene (reference sequence). CDR3 sequence reads: CAWRRTGRGYGYTF. The CDR3 DNA is TGTGCCTGGAGGCGGACAGGGCGCGGGTATGGCTACACCTTC.

V and J are TRBV7-9 and TRBJ2-7, with a tentative D call TRBD1 (5 bases). Trimming took off 5 bases at V and 2 bases at J, with 10 bases between the two ends. Per germline, CDR1 SEHNR and CDR2 FQNEAQ (reference sequence). CDR3 size: 13 residues. CDR3 coding DNA: TGTGCCAGCAGCGTGCAGGGAACCTACGAGCAGTACTTC. Translated: CASSVQGTYEQYF.

The rearrangement joins TRBV24-1 to TRBJ1-1; 9 positions match TRBD1. Trimming removed 9 bases from V and 4 bases from J; junction bases left unmatched: 5. CDR1 and CDR2 from the germline V gene are KGHDR and SFDVKD. This CDR3 region has 13 residues. For the CDR3, the DNA is TGTGCCACCGGGACAGGGCTGAGCACTGAAGCTTTCTTT. This codes for CATGTGLSTEAFF.

The CDR3 sequence: CAIRGGQGSTEAFF. CDR3 DNA sequence: TGTGCCATCAGGGGGGGACAGGGGTCGACTGAAGCTTTCTTT. The gene calls are TRBV10-3 and TRBJ1-1; the match to TRBD1 covers 10 bases. Germline values: CDR1 ENHRY, CDR2 SYGVKD. J lost 5 bases, V lost 6 bases, and 6 bases had no gene match. The CDR3 loop spans 14 amino acids.

The genes are TRBV11-2 and TRBJ2-1; D not certain. This CDR3 is built from 11 residues. Per the germline V gene, CDR1 is SGHAT and CDR2 is FQNNGV. The V end was cut by 5 bases, the J end by 7 bases, with 6 bases between. This chain's CDR3 is CASSPSNEQFF. The CDR3 nucleotides are TGTGCCAGCAGCCCATCAAATGAGCAGTTCTTC.

This sequence joins TRBV30 and TRBJ1-2; no reliable D call. The CDR3 is made up of 13 amino acids. V was trimmed by 0 bases and J by 6 bases, leaving 11 bases between them. Germline CDR1 is GTSNPN and CDR2 is SVGIG (reference sequence). DNA of the CDR3: TGTGCCTGGAGTGTAAACGAGGTCGATGGCTACACCTTC. It is translated as CAWSVNEVDGYTF.

V usage is TRBV3-1 (or the pseudogene TRBV3-2) and J usage is TRBJ2-2, with TRBD1 matching 7 bases. The V segment lost 4 bases and the J segment 6 bases; nucleotides outside the gene matches: 11. The CDR3 consists of 16 residues. Germline V gene lookup returns CDR1 LGHDT and CDR2 YNNKEL (reference sequence). CDR3 sequence (DNA): TGTGCCAGCAGCCCAGGGGCCGGGACAGAGGCCGGGGAGCTGTTTTTT. This translates into CASSPGAGTEAGELFF.

The chain carries TRBV12-3 or TRBV12-4 and TRBJ1-5; D remains unclear. Trimming shortened V by 5 bases and J by 5 bases, and 7 bases separated the two germline ends. This CDR3 contains 12 residues. CDR3 in amino acids: CASSRGYQPQHF. In DNA form, the CDR3 reads TGTGCCAGCAGTCGAGGATATCAGCCCCAGCATTTT.

The genes are TRBV4-2 and TRBJ1-1, with unresolved D. Per the germline V gene, CDR1 is LGHNA and CDR2 is YNFKEQ. The CDR3 consists of 17 residues. Trimming took 1 base from V and 0 from J, leaving 15 bases between them. CDR3 DNA: TGTGCCAGCAGCCAAGTCGGGAGCATCTCCCTGAACACTGAAGCTTTCTTT. Protein product: CASSQVGSISLNTEAFF.

The rearrangement links TRBV11-2 to TRBJ2-5, with 10 bases matching TRBD1. Germline V gene lookup returns CDR1 SGHAT and CDR2 FQNNGV. The V and J ends lost 2 bases and 5 bases, in that order; junction bases with no gene match: 11. CDR3 size: 17 residues. The CDR3 DNA follows: TGTGCCAGCAGCTTAATCGCGCGACAGGGGGCGGGGGAGACCCAGTACTTC. The encoded protein is CASSLIARQGAGETQYF.

The chain carries TRBV6-1 and TRBJ2-3; D remains unclear. The germline CDR1 and CDR2 sequences are MNHNS and SASEGT. The CDR3 is made up of 13 amino acids. Trimming pared 2 bases from V and 10 bases from J, leaving 13 bases between. The CDR3 coding sequence is TGTGCCAGCAGTGAAAGCCCCCGTCTTGCGCAGTATTTT. Its protein is CASSESPRLAQYF.

This clone was recorded a few times. The chain recombines TRBV5-1 with TRBJ1-5; D not certain. CDR3 size: 15 residues. Germline CDR1 is SGHRS and CDR2 is YFSETQ. V was cut by 0 bases and J by 3 bases, with 10 bases left in between. In nucleotides, the CDR3 is TGCGCCAGCAGCTTGGGGAGCGGGAACAATCAGCCCCAGCATTTT. Translated: CASSLGSGNNQPQHF.

The genes are TRBV18 and TRBJ2-7, with 7 positions matching TRBD1. CDR3 size: 13 residues. Germline V CDR1 and CDR2: KGHSH, LQKENI. The V and J ends lost 4 bases and 7 bases, in that order; junction bases with no gene match: 7. The CDR3 region has the DNA TGTGCCAGCTCACAGGGGGCAGGCGAGGAGCAGTACTTC. Encoded protein: CASSQGAGEEQYF.